These T cell receptor beta chains were read from a single sample in a study of T cells in Graves' hyperthyroidism and ophthalmopathy. Via MiXCR, TCRdb re-called the multiplex PCR reads, giving one row per CDR3 protein. The sample has some 570,000 distinct CDR3 sequences; about 15% are singletons. The sequenced sample consisted of blood. The receptors stem from a woman aged 18-29 years with Graves' ophthalmopathy. Each CDR3 is given with its conserved first and last residue. Each record gives: V gene, CDR3 protein.

TRBV18 CASSPKTYSGELFF
TRBV5-1 CASSLRTSEDNEQFF
TRBV6-2/TRBV6-3 CASSLAGGEIETQYF
TRBV19 CAPERGVSATNEKLFF
TRBV27 CASGNRASGANVLTF
TRBV27 CASSRTGGVAAYEQYF
TRBV7-2 CASSPFVTKNTEAFF
TRBV6-2/TRBV6-3 CASRSRGRVNTEAFF
TRBV28 CASSFNRLTGELFF
TRBV6-1 CASSPRDSKEVWGYTF
TRBV20-1 CSARVRGRSTDTQYF
TRBV20-1 CSADAGTGNYEQYF
TRBV27 CASSLSGDGLNSPPHF
TRBV7-9 CASSSSGGNQPQHF
TRBV2 CASSDTGLAGSREPNTGELFF
TRBV3-1 CASSQDNEQYF
TRBV10-2 CASSDGQYGYTF
TRBV6-1 CASSESEVGELFF
TRBV7-3 CASSLMENTGELFF
TRBV12-3/TRBV12-4 CASSVGVTNYGYTF
TRBV27 CASTTYTGENGYTF
TRBV9 CASRAFGDGGEDQPQHF
TRBV5-1 CASSPGTGGMNTEAFF
TRBV28 CASSLNSRWYEQYF
TRBV4-3 CASSRGRHNEQFF
TRBV5-1 CASSTAGQVNTEAFF
TRBV28 CASSIGTANYGYTF
TRBV6-1 CASSGAGGGDEQFF
TRBV6-5 CASSSGQGYDIQYF
TRBV3-1 CASSQVGLGNYGYTF
TRBV6-2/TRBV6-3 CASSYDTFGNQPQHF
TRBV2 CATPPRGGPGPEAFF
TRBV11-2 CASSGQFGEAFF
TRBV19 CASSLAETYNEQFF